This section outlines one TCR beta chain sequence together with its context. Its recognized antigen is unknown. Within one base of it there is no much larger clone, and no base qualities were kept. The sample originates from a study of shared clonotypes between healthy human individuals (dated by TCRdb to about 2020). Describing the broader study: Two women and a few men aged 18 to 49 years were included in the cohort. Per donor, three plates each were used for CD4 naive and CD4 memory, two for CD8 naive, and one for CD8 memory. Different laboratories and diverse techniques were used to prepare libraries and sequence TCR repertoires, to increase sequencing depth and limit assay-specific biases. Per donor, leukapheresis produced somewhere between about 0.85 and 9.5 billion PBMCs. Blood TCR repertoires of five healthy adults were deeply sequenced to estimate repertoire size and the extent of clonotype sharing between individuals.

CDR1 SGHTA and CDR2 FQGNSA were looked up in the germline V gene. From the cysteine through the phenylalanine, the CDR3 covers 15 amino acids. The kept DNA is CDR3 alone, 45 bases in frame from the first base. The trim is 5 bases for V and 4 bases for J, with a gap of 18 bases between the germline ends. TCR CDR3 regions were amplified from genomic DNA by multiplex PCR using the deep immunoSEQ assay. Genomic DNA extracted from each cell subset was distributed evenly over all wells of several immunoSEQ 96-well plates, and each plate served as one replicate. For sorted subsets, approximately 190 ng of genomic DNA, equivalent to some 30,000 T cell genomes, went into each replicate PCR. Purified libraries were measured with a Qubit 3.0 fluorometer, size-checked on a Bioanalyzer 2100, and measured again with the KAPA Library Quantification kit. Each immunoSEQ 96-well plate was sequenced on its own single-read 150-cycle Illumina NextSeq 550 flow cell. As for the original processing: Because the immunoSEQ output held only junctional sequences and lacked quality scores, the filtering could not match the filtering applied to full-length reads. Sequences were annotated with PyIR, a Python wrapper for IgBLAST v1.9, and V/J genes and CDR3 were assigned using IMGT germline references. Reads were removed for weak V/J assignments (E-value above 1e-6), missing CDR3, stop codons, out-of-frame junctions, or ambiguous translated residues. A V3J clonotype was defined by an identical inferred V gene, J gene, and CDR3 amino acid sequence. Percentage overlap between repertoires was computed as shared unique clonotypes divided by the size of the smaller repertoire. Three approaches were used to assess repertoire richness: RTK rarefaction, the Chao1 estimator, and Recon v2.1 estimates of unobserved clonotypes. For all TCRbeta clonotypes obtained by the gDNA method from a handful of donors, generation probabilities were computed with OLGA. Sourced from immuneACCESS, this table was stored by TCRdb with only in-frame sequences that have V and J called. A share of the clones is absent; for the studies checked, an unresolved V gene accounts for under half, and the remainder has no known explanation. V and J calls and clone size follow that table, whereas D and trimming were derived from the DNA. Recorded for this sample are roughly 2 million clones; about 94% of them occurred a single time. The biggest ten clones account for 0.9% to 1.3% of the sample.

General study outcomes and caveats: Higher generation probabilities were observed for clonotypes shared by all four sorted-subset donors than for non-shared clonotypes. Incomplete sequencing was indicated by rarefaction of sorted-subset datasets, despite the large sequencing depth. Estimated clonotype richness was generally larger for naive than for memory subsets. The genetic and exposure-history diversity represented was limited by the small number of donors. Sampling was limited to blood, and TCR repertoires in tissue likely differ from TCR repertoires in blood. Pairwise subsampling led to the expectation that sequencing depth would affect the degree of clonotype sharing among donors. When a handful of donors were compared, the shared fraction of clonotypes was about 5% for naive CD4, over 3% for naive CD8, 2% to 2.5% for memory CD4, and approximately 0.4% for memory CD8.

For the CD8 naive samples, CD45RO-negative cells were positively selected for CCR7, yielding a CD45RA+CCR7+ population from which TemRA cells were excluded. Healthy HIV-negative adults with no recently reported acute infections or vaccinations were included as donors. All donors were Caucasian adults living in Nashville, Tennessee, USA. After blood collection by leukapheresis, PBMCs were isolated using Ficoll-Histopaque density gradient centrifugation and then cryopreserved in the vapor phase of liquid nitrogen. Analytical flow cytometry was used to check the purity and quantity of every magnetically sorted T cell population. Each sorted fraction had its genomic DNA isolated and then quantified by UV absorbance on a Nanodrop 2000c.

What was sequenced was naive CD8+ T cells sorted from blood. The cell subset or site label corresponds to: CD45RA+CCR7+. The chain couples TRBV7-2 to TRBJ2-7; tentative D gene TRBD2, with 5 bases matching. The receptor's source is a man between 18 and 35 years old in good health. The nucleotide sequence reads TGTGCCAGCAGCGCCGGGGTCAGTGCTGGGTACGAGCAGTACTTC. Translated, this gives CASSAGVSAGYEQYF.